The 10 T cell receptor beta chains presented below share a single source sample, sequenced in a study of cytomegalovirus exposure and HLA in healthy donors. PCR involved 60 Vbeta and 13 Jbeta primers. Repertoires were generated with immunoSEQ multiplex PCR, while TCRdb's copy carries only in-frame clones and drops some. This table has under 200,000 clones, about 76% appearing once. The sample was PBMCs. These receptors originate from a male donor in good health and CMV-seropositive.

This CDR3 is CASSLGWGAGETYEQYF. For the CDR3, the DNA is TGTGCCAGCAGCTTAGGTTGGGGGGCGGGAGAAACCTACGAGCAGTACTTC. The chain uses TRBV11-2 and TRBJ2-7; weak D call: TRBD2 (7 bases). Germline V gene sequence: CDR1 SGHAT, CDR2 FQNNGV. Trimming took off 1 base at V and 2 bases at J, with 18 bases between the two ends. The CDR3 has 17 residues.

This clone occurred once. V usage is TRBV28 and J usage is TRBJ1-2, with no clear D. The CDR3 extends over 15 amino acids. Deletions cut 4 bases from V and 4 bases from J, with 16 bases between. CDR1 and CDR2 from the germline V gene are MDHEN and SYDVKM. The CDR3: CASSSSRRVGYGYTF. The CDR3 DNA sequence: TGTGCCAGCAGTTCCAGCCGGAGGGTTGGCTATGGCTACACCTTC.

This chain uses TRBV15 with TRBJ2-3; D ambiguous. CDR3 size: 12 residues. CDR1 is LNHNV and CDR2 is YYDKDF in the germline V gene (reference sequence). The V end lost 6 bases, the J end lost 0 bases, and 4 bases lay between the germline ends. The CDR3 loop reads CATRRSTDTQYF. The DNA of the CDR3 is TGTGCCACCAGGCGGAGCACAGATACGCAGTATTTT.

The CDR3, as DNA: TGTGCCAGCAGCCCTCGACAGGGATGGACCGGGGAGCTGTTTTTT. Translation gives CASSPRQGWTGELFF. This sequence joins TRBV5-4 and TRBJ2-2; the match to TRBD1 covers 7 bases. Germline CDR1 reads SGHNT; CDR2 reads YYREEE (reference sequence). The CDR3 extends over 15 amino acids. V was pared by 4 bases and J by 5 bases, with 8 bases of the junction left unmatched.

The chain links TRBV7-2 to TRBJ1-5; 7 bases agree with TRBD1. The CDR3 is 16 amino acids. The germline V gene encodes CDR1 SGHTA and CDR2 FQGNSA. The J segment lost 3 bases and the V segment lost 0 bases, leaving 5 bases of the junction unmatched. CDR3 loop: CASSLASGTVNQPQHF. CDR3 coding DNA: TGTGCCAGCAGCTTAGCTAGCGGGACAGTCAATCAGCCCCAGCATTTT.

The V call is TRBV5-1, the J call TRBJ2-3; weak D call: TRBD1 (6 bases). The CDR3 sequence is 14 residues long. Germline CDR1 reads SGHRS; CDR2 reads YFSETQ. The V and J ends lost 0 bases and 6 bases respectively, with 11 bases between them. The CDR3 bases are TGCGCCAGCAGCTTGGGGGGGCCGGGGGATACGCAGTATTTT. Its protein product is CASSLGGPGDTQYF.

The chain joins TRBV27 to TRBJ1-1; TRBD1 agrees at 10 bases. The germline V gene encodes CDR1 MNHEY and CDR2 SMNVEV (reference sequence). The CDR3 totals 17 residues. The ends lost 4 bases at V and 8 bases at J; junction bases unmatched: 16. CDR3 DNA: TGTGCCAGCAGTTCCCTCTATAAGACAGGGGGCAGGGAAGAAGCTTTCTTT. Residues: CASSSLYKTGGREEAFF.

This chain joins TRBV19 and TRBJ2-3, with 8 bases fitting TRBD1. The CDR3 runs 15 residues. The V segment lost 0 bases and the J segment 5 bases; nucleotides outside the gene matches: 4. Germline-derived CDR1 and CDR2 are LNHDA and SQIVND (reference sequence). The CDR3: CASSIDRGLKDTQYF. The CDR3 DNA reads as TGTGCCAGTAGTATAGACAGGGGGCTTAAAGATACGCAGTATTTT.

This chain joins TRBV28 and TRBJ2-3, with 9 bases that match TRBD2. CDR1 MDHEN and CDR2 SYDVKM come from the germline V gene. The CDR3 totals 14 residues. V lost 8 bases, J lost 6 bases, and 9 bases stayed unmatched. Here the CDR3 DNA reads TGTGCCAGCTTTGGCGCGGGAGGGGGTGATACGCAGTATTTT. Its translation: CASFGAGGGDTQYF.

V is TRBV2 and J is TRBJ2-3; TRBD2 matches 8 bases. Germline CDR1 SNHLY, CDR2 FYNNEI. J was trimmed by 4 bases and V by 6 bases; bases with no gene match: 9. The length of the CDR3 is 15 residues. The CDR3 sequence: CASRGSAGDADTQYF. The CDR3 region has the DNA TGTGCCAGCAGAGGGTCAGCGGGGGACGCAGATACGCAGTATTTT. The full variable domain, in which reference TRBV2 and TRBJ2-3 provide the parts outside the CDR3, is EPEVTQTPSHQVTQMGQEVILRCVPISNHLYFYWYRQILGQKVEFLVSFYNNEISEKSEIFDDQFSVERPDGSNFTLKIRSTKLEDSAMYFCASRGSAGDADTQYFGPGTRLTVL.